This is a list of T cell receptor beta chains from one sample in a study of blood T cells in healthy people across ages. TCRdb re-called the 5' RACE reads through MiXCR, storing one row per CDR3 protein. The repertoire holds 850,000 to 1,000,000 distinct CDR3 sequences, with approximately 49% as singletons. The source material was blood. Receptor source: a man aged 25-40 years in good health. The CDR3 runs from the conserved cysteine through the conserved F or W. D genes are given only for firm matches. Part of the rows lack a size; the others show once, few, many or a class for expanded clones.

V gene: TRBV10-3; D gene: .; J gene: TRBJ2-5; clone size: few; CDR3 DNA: TGTGCCATCAGTGAAATGCAAGAGACCCAGTACTTC; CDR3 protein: CAISEMQETQYF
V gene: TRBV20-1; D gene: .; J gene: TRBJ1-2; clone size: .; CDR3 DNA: TGCAGTGCTAGGGCCGGGACCTCCGACGGGTATGGCTACACCTTC; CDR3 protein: CSARAGTSDGYGYTF
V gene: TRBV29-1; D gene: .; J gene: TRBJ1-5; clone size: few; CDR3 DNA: TGCAGCGTCCGCGGGGGGGGAAGCAATCAGCCCCAGCATTTT; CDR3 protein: CSVRGGGSNQPQHF
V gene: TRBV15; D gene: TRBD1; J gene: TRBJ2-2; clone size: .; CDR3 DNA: TGTGCCACCAGACTTTCCGGGACAGGAAACACCGGGGAGCTGTTTTTT; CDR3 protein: CATRLSGTGNTGELFF
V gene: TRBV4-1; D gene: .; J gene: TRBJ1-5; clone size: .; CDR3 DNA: TGCGCCAGCAGCCAGGGTTTTGGCCGGGGAGGACAGCCCCAGCATTTT; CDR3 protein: CASSQGFGRGGQPQHF
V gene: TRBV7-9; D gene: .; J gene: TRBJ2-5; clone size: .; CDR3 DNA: TGTGCCAGCAGTCACAGGGAAAAAGAGACCCAGTACTTC; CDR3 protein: CASSHREKETQYF
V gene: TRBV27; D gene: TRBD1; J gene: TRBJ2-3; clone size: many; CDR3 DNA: TGTGCCAGCAGTTTACGCCACGGACAGGGAGATACGCAGTATTTT; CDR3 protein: CASSLRHGQGDTQYF
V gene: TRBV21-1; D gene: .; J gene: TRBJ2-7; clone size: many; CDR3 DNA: TGTGCCAGCAGCAAAGGGAAAGGGGACGCCGAGCAGTACTTC; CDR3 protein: CASSKGKGDAEQYF
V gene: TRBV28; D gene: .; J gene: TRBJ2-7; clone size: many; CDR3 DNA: TGTGCCAGCAGTTTGTTGGGTTCCTACGAGCAGTACTTC; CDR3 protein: CASSLLGSYEQYF
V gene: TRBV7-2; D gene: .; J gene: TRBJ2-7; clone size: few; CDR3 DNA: TGTGCCAGCAGCCCCCGGACAGAGTACGAGCAGTACTTC; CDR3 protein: CASSPRTEYEQYF
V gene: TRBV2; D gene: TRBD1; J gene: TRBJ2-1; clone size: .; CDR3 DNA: TGTGCCAGCAGTGAAGGGACAGGGTTGCAAAATGAGCAGTTCTTC; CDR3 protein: CASSEGTGLQNEQFF
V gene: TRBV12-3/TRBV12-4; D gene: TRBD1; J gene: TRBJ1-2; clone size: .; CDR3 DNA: TGTGCCAGCACCGGGACAGGGACAGCTTCGCGCTACACCTTC; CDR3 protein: CASTGTGTASRYTF
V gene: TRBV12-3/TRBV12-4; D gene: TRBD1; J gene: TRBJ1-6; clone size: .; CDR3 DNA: TGTGCCAGCAGTTTAGCGACAGGGAGTCATTCACCCCTCCACTTT; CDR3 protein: CASSLATGSHSPLHF
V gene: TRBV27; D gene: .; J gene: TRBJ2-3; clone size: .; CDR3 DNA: TGTGCCAGCAGTTCCCTCGTGGGATGGACAGATACGCAGTATTTT; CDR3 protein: CASSSLVGWTDTQYF
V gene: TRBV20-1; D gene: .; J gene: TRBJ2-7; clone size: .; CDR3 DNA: TGCAGTGCTAGGTCACGGGCAGGGGTCTCCTACGAGCAGTACTTC; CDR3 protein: CSARSRAGVSYEQYF
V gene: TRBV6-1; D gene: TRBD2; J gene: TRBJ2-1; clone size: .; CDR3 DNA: TGTGCCAGCAGCCTACTAGCGGGGGGGCTTAGCTCCTACAATGAGCAGTTCTTC; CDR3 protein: CASSLLAGGLSSYNEQFF
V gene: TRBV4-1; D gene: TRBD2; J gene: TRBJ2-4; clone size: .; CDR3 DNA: TGCGCCAGCAGCCAAGCCCAATCTAGCGGGGGGGCAGAAGACATTCAGTACTTC; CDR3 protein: CASSQAQSSGGAEDIQYF
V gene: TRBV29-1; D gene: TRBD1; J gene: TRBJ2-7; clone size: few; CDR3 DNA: TGCAGCGTTGAGTCGGACAGGGGGCCCGAGCAGTACTTC; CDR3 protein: CSVESDRGPEQYF
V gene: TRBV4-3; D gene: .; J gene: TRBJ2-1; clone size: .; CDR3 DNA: TGCGCCAGCAGCCAACCGGGAGTGTCCAATGAGCAGTTCTTC; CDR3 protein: CASSQPGVSNEQFF
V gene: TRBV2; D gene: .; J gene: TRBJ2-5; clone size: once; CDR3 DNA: TGTGCCAGCAGTGAACTCAGGGGCATCCAAGAGACCCAGTACTTC; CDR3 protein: CASSELRGIQETQYF
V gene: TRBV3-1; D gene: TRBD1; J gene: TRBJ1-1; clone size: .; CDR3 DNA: TGTGCCAGCAGCCAAGATAATCAGGGGGCGAGCGCTGAAGCTTTCTTT; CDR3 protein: CASSQDNQGASAEAFF
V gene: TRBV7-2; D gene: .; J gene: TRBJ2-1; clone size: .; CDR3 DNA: TGTGCCAGCAGCTCACGGCCGGGCCTAGAGCAGTTCTTC; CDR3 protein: CASSSRPGLEQFF
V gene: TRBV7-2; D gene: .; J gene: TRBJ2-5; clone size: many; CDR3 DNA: TGTGCCAGCAGCTTAGGCAGAGTCCAAGAGACCCAGTACTTC; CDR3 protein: CASSLGRVQETQYF
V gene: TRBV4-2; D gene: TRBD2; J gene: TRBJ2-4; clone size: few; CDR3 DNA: TGTGCCAGCAGCCAAGAATTGAGCGGGGAGCACAAAAACATTCAGTACTTC; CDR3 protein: CASSQELSGEHKNIQYF
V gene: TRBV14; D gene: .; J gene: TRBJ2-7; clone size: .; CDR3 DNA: TGTGCCAGCAGCCAAGATCGCGACAGGGACTTTGTTGAGCAGTACTTC; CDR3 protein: CASSQDRDRDFVEQYF
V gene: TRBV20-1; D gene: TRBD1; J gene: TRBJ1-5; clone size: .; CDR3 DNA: TGCAGTGCCCCCTCCGGGACAGGTAATCAGCCCCAGCATTTT; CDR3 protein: CSAPSGTGNQPQHF
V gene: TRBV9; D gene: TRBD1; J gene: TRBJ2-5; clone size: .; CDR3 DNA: TGTGCCAGCAGCCCACGAGGACAGGGTGGAGTTTGGGAGACCCAGTACTTC; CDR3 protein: CASSPRGQGGVWETQYF
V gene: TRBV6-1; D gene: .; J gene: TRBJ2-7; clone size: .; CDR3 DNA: TGTGCCAGCAGTGAAGCGCTTCCGCCGGACGAGCAGTACTTC; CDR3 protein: CASSEALPPDEQYF
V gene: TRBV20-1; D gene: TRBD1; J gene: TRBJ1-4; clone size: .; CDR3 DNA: TGCAGTGCTAGCGTTACGCGGACAGGGCGGGAAAAACTGTTTTTT; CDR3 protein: CSASVTRTGREKLFF
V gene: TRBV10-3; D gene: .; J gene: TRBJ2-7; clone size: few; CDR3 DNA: TGTGCCATCAGTGACCCACCGGGACTCAGCTCCTACGAGCAGTACTTC; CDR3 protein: CAISDPPGLSSYEQYF
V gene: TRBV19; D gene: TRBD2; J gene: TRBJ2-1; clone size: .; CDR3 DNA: TGTGCCAGTAGTGCCCGCGGGGGCTCCTACAATGAGCAGTTCTTC; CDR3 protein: CASSARGGSYNEQFF
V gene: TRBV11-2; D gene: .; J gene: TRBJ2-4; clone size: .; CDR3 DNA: TGTGCCAGCAGCTTAGTTCGGGGCGCCCAAAACATTCAGTACTTC; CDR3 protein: CASSLVRGAQNIQYF
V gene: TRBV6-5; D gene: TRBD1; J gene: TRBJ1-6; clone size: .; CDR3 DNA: TGTGCCAGCAGCCGGGACAGCCCCACTTCACCCCTCCACTTT; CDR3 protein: CASSRDSPTSPLHF
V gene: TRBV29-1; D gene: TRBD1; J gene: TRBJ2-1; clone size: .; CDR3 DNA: TGCAGCTCAAAGGGTGGGACAGGGCCCTACAATGAGCAGTTCTTC; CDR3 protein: CSSKGGTGPYNEQFF
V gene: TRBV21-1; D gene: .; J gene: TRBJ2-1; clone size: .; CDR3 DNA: TGTGCCAGCAGCAAGGTAACCTTAAACGATCGGGACAGTGGGGACCATGAGCAGTTCTTC; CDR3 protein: CASSKVTLNDRDSGDHEQFF
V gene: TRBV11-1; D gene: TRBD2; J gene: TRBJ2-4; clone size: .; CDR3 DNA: TGTGCCAGCAGCCAGATGTTCTTCCTAGCGGGGGGGGAGAGAGCCAAAAACATTCAGTACTTC; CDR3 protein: CASSQMFFLAGGERAKNIQYF
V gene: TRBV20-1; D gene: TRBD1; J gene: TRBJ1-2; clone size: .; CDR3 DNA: TGCAGTGCTAGACTGGGACAGTTCTTTTACTATGGCTACACCTTC; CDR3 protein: CSARLGQFFYYGYTF
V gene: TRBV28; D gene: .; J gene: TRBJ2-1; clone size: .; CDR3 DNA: TGTGCCAGCAGGGGGGATACCTACAATGAGCAGTTCTTC; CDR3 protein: CASRGDTYNEQFF
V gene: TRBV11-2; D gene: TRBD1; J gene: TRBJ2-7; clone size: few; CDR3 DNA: TGTGCCAGCAGCTCCCCTCGGGACAGGGTCTCCTACGAGCAGTACTTC; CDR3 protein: CASSSPRDRVSYEQYF
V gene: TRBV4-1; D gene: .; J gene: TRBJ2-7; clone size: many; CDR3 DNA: TGCGCCAGCAGCCAAGAAGGAGGCGGATCCTACGAGCAGTACTTC; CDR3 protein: CASSQEGGGSYEQYF
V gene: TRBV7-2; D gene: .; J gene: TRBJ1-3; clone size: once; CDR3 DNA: TGTGCCAGCAGCTTAGCTGGGAAAGGAAACACCATATATTTT; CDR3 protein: CASSLAGKGNTIYF
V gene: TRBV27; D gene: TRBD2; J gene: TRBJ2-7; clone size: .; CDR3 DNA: TGTGCCACCGCCCGTGAGACTAGCGTTTACGAGCAGTACTTC; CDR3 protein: CATARETSVYEQYF
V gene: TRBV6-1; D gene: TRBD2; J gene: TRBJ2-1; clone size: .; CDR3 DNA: TGTGCCAGCGAAGCGGGACGCTCCTACAATGAGCAGTTCTTC; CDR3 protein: CASEAGRSYNEQFF